This T cell receptor (beta chain) was retrieved from a study of cytomegalovirus exposure and HLA in healthy donors. As for the study in general: Early released data comprised around 79 million unique TCRs from HLA-typed donors.

V lost 3 bases to trimming and J lost 4 bases; unmatched junction nucleotides: 7. Germline values: CDR1 SGHTA, CDR2 FQGNSA. There are 15 residues in the CDR3. PCR used 60 Vbeta primers and 13 Jbeta primers. Assay: immunoSEQ multiplex PCR; the TCRdb copy retains only in-frame clones and omits some. The table has more than 110,000 clones, roughly 80% seen once; the top ten hold about 4.7%. The sequenced sample was PBMCs. This sequence was found in a male donor in good health and CMV-seronegative. J is TRBJ1-1 and V is TRBV7-2, with TRBD1 matching over 8 bases. CDR3 DNA: TGTGCCAGCAGCTTTTACAGGGGGTCCTTCACTGAAGCTTTCTTT. Translated: CASSFYRGSFTEAFF.